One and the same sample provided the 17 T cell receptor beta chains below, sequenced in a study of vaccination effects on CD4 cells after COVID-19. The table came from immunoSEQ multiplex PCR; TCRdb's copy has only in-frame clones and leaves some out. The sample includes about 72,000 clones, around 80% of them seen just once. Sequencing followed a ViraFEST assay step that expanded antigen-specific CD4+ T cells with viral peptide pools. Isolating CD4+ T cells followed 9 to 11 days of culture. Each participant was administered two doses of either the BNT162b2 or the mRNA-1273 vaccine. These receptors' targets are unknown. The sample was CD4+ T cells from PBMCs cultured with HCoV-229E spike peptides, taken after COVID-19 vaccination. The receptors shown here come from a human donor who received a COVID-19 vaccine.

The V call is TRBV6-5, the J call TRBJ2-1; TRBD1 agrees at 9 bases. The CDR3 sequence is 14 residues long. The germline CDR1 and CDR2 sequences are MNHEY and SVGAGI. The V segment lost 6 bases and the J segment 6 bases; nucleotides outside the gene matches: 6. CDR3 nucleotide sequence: TGTGCCAGCAGGGGAACAGGGGGCCTCAATGAGCAGTTCTTC. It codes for CASRGTGGLNEQFF.

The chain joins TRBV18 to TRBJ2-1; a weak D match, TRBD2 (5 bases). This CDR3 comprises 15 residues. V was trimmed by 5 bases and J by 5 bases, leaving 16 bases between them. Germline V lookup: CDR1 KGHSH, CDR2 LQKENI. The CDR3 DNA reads TGTGCCAGCTCATCACGGGAAGGGTTCCACAATGAGCAGTTCTTC. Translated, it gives CASSSREGFHNEQFF.

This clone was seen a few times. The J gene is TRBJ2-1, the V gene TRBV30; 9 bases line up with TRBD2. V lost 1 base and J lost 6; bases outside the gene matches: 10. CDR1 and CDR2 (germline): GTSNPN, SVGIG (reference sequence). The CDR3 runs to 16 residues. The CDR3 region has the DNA TGTGCCTGGAGTGCCTTCAGCGGGGGGATTCTCAATGAGCAGTTCTTC. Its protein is CAWSAFSGGILNEQFF.

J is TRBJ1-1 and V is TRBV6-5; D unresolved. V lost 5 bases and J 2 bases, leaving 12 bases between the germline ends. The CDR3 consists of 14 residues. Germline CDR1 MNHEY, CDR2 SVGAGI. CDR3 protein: CASSPGRGNTEAFF. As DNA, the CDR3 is TGTGCCAGCAGTCCCGGGCGAGGAAACACTGAAGCTTTCTTT.

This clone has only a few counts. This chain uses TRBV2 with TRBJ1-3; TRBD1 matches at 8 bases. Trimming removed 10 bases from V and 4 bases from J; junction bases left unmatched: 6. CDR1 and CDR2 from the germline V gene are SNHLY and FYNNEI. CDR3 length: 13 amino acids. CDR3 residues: CATGTGVGNTIYF. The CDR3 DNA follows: TGTGCCACCGGGACAGGCGTAGGAAACACCATATATTTT. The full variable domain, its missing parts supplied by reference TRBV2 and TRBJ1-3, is EPEVTQTPSHQVTQMGQEVILRCVPISNHLYFYWYRQILGQKVEFLVSFYNNEISEKSEIFDDQFSVERPDGSNFTLKIRSTKLEDSAMYFCATGTGVGNTIYFGEGSWLTVV.

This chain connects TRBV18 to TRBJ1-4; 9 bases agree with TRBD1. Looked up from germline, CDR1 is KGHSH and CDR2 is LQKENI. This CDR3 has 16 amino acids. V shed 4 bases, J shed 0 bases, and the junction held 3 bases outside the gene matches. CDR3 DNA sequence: TGTGCCAGCTCACGGGACAGGGCGCCAACTAATGAAAAACTGTTTTTT. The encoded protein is CASSRDRAPTNEKLFF.

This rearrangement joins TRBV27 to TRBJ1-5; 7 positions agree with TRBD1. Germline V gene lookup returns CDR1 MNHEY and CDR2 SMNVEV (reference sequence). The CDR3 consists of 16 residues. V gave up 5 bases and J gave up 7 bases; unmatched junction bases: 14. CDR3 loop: CASSPTRGRGDQPQHF. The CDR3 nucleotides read TGTGCCAGCAGTCCCACCCGGGGCAGGGGGGACCAGCCCCAGCATTTT.

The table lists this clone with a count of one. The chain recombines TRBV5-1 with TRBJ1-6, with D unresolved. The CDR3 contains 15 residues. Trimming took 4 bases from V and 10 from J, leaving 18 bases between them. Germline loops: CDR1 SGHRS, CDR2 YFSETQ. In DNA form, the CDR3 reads TGCGCCAGCAGCCCCCAGGACTGGACGGTGTCACCCCTCCACTTT. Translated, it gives CASSPQDWTVSPLHF.

Written as DNA, the CDR3 is TGCGCCAGCAGTAGTGCGGGACTAGCGGGAGTTAATGAGCAGTTCTTC. Its translation: CASSSAGLAGVNEQFF. The rearrangement uses TRBV5-1 and TRBJ2-1; 14 bases agree with TRBD2. With V trimmed by 5 bases and J by 7 bases, 8 bases remained unmatched. The CDR3 has 16 amino acids. The germline CDR1 and CDR2 sequences are SGHRS and YFSETQ.

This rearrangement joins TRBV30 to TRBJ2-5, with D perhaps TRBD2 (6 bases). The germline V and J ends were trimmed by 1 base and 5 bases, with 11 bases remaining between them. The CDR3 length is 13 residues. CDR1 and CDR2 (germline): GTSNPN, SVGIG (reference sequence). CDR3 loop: CAWSGLVRETQYF. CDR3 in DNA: TGTGCCTGGAGTGGACTAGTACGGGAGACCCAGTACTTC.

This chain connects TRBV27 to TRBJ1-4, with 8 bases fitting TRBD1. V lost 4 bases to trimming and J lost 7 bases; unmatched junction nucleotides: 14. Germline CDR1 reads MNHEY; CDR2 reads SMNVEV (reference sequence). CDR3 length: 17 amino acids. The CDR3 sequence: CASSWGLTGAQAEKLFF. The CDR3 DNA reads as TGTGCCAGCAGTTGGGGTCTGACAGGGGCTCAGGCTGAAAAACTGTTTTTT.

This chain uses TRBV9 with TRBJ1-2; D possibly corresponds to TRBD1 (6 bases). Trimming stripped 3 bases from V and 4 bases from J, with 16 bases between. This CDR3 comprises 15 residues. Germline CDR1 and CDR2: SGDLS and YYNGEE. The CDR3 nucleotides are TGTGCCAGCAGCGCGGACAGCCAACCAACCTATGGCTACACCTTC. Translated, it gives CASSADSQPTYGYTF.

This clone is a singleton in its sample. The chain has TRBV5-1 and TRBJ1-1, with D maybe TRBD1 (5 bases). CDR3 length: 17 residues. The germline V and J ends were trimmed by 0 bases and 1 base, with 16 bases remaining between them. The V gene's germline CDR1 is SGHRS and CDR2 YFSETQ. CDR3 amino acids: CASSLGGRLTPNTEAFF. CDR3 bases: TGCGCCAGCAGCTTGGGGGGACGTCTAACGCCGAACACTGAAGCTTTCTTT.

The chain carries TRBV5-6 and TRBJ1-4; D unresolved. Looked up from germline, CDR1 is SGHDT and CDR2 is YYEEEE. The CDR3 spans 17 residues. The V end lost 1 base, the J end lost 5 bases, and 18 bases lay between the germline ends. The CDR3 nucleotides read TGTGCCAGCAGCTTGAAACCGCAGCCGGACGGGAATGAAAAACTGTTTTTT. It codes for CASSLKPQPDGNEKLFF.

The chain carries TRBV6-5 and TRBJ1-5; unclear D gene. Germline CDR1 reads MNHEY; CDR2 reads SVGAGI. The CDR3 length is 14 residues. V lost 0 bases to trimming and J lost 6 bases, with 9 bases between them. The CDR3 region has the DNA TGTGCCAGCAGTTACTCGAGTAGGCCTCAGCCCCAGCATTTT. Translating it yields CASSYSSRPQPQHF.

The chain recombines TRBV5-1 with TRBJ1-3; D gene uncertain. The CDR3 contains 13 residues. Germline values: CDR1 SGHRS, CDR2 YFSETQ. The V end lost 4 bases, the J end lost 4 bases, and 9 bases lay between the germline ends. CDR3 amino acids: CASSEGSGNTIYF. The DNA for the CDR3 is TGCGCCAGCAGCGAAGGGTCAGGAAACACCATATATTTT.

The CDR3, as DNA: TGTGCCAGCAGGCGGGGATTCTCTGGAAACACCATATATTTT. This translates into CASRRGFSGNTIYF. The chain couples TRBV6-5 to TRBJ1-3; D gene ambiguous. The CDR3 covers 14 residues. The germline V gene has CDR1 MNHEY and CDR2 SVGAGI. Trimming shortened V by 6 bases and J by 0 bases, and 9 bases separated the two germline ends.